A selection of T cell receptor beta chains follows, all from one sample in a study of blood T cell repertoires in COVID-19. Profiled with immunoSEQ multiplex PCR; TCRdb holds only in-frame clones, not every one. The data show more than 95,000 clones, about 85% seen once. The sequenced sample consisted of peripheral blood. Source of these receptors: an elderly woman with acute or convalescent COVID-19. The CDR3 runs from the conserved cysteine through the conserved F or W. The D gene is left open where the match is weak. Some rows mark clone size as missing; the rest say once, few, many or name a class of expanded clone.

j_call	v_call	d_call	clone_size	cdr3_nt	cdr3_aa
TRBJ1-1	TRBV3-1/TRBV3-2	NA	NA	TGTGCCAGCAGCCAAGCCGGGGGGTATTGGACTGAAGCTTTCTTT	CASSQAGGYWTEAFF
TRBJ1-2	TRBV19	NA	NA	TGTGCCACCTCACCCGGGGGGGCTTCTGGCTACACCTTC	CATSPGGASGYTF
TRBJ1-2	TRBV28	NA	few	TGTGCCAGCAGTCGGCTGGGGACTGCCGGCTATGGCTACACCTTC	CASSRLGTAGYGYTF
TRBJ2-1	TRBV7-3	TRBD1	few	TGTGCCAGCAGCTCCCGGGACAGGGGGGAGCAGTTCTTC	CASSSRDRGEQFF
TRBJ2-5	TRBV24-1	NA	NA	TGTGCCACCAGTGATTTTAGCCACCAAGAGACCCAGTACTTC	CATSDFSHQETQYF
TRBJ2-7	TRBV7-2	NA	NA	TGTGCCAGCAGCTTAGGAACCCTGGGCAGGGCAGTGAACGAGCAGTACTTC	CASSLGTLGRAVNEQYF
TRBJ1-2	TRBV5-4	NA	NA	TGTGCCAGCACCTACCGAACGGGTCCCTATGGCTACACCTTC	CASTYRTGPYGYTF
TRBJ2-1	TRBV28	NA	NA	TGTGCCAGCAGGCGCTACAATGAGCAGTTCTTC	CASRRYNEQFF
TRBJ1-1	TRBV18	NA	NA	TGTGCCAGCTCACCTGCTGAGCCCAGGGGTCATGAAGCTTTCTTT	CASSPAEPRGHEAFF
TRBJ1-2	TRBV5-1	NA	NA	TGCGCCAGCAGCTTGCGCCCAGACAATCGGAATGGCTACACCTTC	CASSLRPDNRNGYTF
TRBJ2-5	TRBV5-1	NA	NA	TGCGCCAGCAGCTTGGGGCCCGGCGGCGAAGAGACCCAGTACTTC	CASSLGPGGEETQYF
TRBJ1-5	TRBV28	TRBD1	NA	TGTGCCAGCAGTTTAATAGGACAGGGGACCAACCAGCCCCAGCATTTT	CASSLIGQGTNQPQHF
TRBJ1-1	TRBV20-1	NA	NA	TGCAGTGCGCCAGTGAACACTGAAGCTTTCTTT	CSAPVNTEAFF